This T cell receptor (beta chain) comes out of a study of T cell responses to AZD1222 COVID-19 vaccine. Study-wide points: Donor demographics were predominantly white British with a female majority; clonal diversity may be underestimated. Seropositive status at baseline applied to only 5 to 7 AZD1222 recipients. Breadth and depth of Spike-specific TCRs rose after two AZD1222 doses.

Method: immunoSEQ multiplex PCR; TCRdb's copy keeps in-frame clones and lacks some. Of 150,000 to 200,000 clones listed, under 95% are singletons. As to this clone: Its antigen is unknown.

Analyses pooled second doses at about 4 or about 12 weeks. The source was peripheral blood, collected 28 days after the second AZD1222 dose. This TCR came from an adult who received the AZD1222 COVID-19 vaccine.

Written as DNA, the CDR3 is TGTGCCAGCAGTTACAACTTCCCAAGGGCCCGGGAGCTGTTTTTT. It codes for CASSYNFPRARELFF. The chain uses TRBV6-5 and TRBJ2-2; no firm D call. V shed 2 bases and J shed 9 bases, with 16 bases lying between them. CDR1 is MNHEY, CDR2 SVGAGI, per germline. This CDR3 region has 15 residues.